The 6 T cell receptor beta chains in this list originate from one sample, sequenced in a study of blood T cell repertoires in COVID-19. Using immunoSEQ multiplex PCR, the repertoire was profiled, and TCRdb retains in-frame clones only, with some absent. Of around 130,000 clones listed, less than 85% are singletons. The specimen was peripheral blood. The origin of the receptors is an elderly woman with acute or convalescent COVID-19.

The CDR3 sequence is CASSLNPAGGSYNEQFF. The CDR3 bases are TGTGCCAGCAGCTTAAATCCGGCAGGGGGATCCTACAATGAGCAGTTCTTC. The J gene is TRBJ2-1, the V gene TRBV7-2; the match to TRBD1 covers 7 bases. V lost 2 bases, J lost 1 base, and 8 bases stayed unmatched. Germline lookup yields CDR1 SGHTA and CDR2 FQGNSA. CDR3 length: 17 residues.

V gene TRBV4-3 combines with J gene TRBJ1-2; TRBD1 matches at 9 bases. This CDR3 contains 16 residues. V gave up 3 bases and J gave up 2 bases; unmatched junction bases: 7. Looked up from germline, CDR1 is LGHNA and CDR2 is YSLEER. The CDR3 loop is CASSHAGTGQNYGYTF. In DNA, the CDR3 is TGCGCCAGCAGCCATGCTGGGACAGGGCAAAACTATGGCTACACCTTC.

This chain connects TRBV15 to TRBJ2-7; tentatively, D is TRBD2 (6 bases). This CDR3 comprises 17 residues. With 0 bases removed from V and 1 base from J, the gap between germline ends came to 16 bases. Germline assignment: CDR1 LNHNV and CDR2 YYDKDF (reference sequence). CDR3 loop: CATSRDVSRGLSYEQYF. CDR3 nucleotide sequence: TGTGCCACCAGCAGAGATGTATCGCGGGGCCTTTCCTACGAGCAGTACTTC.

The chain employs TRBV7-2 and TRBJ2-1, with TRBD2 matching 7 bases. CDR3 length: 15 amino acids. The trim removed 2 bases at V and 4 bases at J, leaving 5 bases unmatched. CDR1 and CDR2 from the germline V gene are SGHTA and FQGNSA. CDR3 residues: CASSLSSSGYNEQFF. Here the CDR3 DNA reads TGTGCCAGCAGCTTATCGTCTAGCGGATACAATGAGCAGTTCTTC.

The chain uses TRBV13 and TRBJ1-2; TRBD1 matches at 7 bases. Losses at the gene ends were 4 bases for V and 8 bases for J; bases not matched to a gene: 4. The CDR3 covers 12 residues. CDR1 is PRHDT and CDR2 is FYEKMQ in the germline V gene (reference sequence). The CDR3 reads CASSSQGTGYTF. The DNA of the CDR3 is TGTGCCAGCAGCTCACAGGGGACCGGCTACACCTTC. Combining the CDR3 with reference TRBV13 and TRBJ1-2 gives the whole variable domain AAGVIQSPRHLIKEKRETATLKCYPIPRHDTVYWYQQGPGQDPQFLISFYEKMQSDKGSIPDRFSAQQFSDYHSELNMSSLELGDSALYFCASSSQGTGYTFGSGTRLTVV.

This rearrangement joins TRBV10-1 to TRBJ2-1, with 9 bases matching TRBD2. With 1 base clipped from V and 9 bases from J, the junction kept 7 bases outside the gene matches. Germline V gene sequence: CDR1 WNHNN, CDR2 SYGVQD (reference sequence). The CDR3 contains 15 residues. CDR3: CASSEFQRGVSEQFF. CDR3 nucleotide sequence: TGCGCCAGCAGTGAGTTCCAGCGGGGGGTGAGTGAGCAGTTCTTC.